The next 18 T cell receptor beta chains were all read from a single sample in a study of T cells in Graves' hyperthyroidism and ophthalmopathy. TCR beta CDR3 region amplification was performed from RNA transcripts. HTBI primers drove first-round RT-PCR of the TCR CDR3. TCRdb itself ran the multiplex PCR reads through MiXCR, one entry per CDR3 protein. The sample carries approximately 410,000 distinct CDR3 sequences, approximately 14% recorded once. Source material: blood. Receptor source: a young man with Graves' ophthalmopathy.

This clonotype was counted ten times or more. This CDR3 reads CASSPRLGETQYF. The CDR3 DNA is TGTGCCAGCAGTCCGCGGTTGGGAGAGACCCAGTACTTC. The rearrangement links TRBV12-3 or TRBV12-4 to TRBJ2-5; no definite D call. Trimming cost V 5 bases and J 4 bases, with 11 bases left between them. The CDR3 has 13 amino acids.

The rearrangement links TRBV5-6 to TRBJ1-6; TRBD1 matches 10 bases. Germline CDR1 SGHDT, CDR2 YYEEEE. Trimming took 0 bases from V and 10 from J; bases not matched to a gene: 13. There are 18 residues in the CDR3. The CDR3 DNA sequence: TGTGCCAGCAGCTTGGCCAGTCTCGGGACAGGGGTGTTATCACCCCTCCACTTT. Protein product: CASSLASLGTGVLSPLHF.

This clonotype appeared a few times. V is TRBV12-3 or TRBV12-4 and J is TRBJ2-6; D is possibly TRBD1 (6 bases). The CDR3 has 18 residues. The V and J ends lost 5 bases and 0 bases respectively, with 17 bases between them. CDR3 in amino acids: CASSPPGADSSGANVLTF. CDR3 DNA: TGTGCCAGCAGTCCTCCAGGGGCCGACTCCTCTGGGGCCAACGTCCTGACTTTC.

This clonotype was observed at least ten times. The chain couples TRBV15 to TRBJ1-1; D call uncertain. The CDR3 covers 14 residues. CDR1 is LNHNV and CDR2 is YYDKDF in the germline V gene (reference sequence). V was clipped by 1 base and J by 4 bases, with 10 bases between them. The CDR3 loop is CATSRVGLFTEAFF. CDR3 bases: TGTGCCACCAGCAGAGTTGGGTTGTTCACTGAAGCTTTCTTT.

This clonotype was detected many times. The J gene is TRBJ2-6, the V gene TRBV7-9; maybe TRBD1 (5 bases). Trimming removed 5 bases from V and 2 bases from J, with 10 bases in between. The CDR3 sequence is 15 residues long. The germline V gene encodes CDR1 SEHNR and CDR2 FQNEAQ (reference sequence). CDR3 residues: CASSRVRAGANVLTF. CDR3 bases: TGTGCCAGCAGCCGAGTCAGGGCTGGGGCCAACGTCCTGACTTTC.

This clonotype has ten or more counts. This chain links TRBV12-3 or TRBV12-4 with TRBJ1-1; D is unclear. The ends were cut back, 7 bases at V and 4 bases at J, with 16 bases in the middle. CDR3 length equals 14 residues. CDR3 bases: TGTGCCAGCACCACCCCAGACTTGGGCACTGAAGCTTTCTTT. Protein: CASTTPDLGTEAFF.

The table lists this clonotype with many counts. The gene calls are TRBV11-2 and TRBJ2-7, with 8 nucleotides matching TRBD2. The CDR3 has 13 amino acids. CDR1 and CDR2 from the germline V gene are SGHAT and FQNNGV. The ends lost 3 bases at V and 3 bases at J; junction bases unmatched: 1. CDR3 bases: TGTGCCAGCAGCTTCACTAGCGGCTACGAGCAGTACTTC. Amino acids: CASSFTSGYEQYF. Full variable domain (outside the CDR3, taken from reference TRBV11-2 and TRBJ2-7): EAGVAQSPRYKIIEKRQSVAFWCNPISGHATLYWYQQILGQGPKLLIQFQNNGVVDDSQLPKDRFSAERLKGVDSTLKIQPAKLEDSAVYLCASSFTSGYEQYFGPGTRLTVT.

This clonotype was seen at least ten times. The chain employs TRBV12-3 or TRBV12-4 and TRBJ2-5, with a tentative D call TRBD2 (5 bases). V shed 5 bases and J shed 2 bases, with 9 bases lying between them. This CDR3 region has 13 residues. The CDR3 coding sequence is TGTGCCAGCAGTGCCGGGATTCAAGAGACCCAGTACTTC. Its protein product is CASSAGIQETQYF.

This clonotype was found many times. This CDR3 reads CASSLLGPRENTEAFF. DNA of the CDR3: TGCGCCAGCAGCTTGCTGGGACCGAGGGAGAACACTGAAGCTTTCTTT. This chain links TRBV5-1 with TRBJ1-1; tentative D call: TRBD1 (5 bases). Germline V gives CDR1 SGHRS, CDR2 YFSETQ. The CDR3 spans 16 residues. Trimming removed 1 base at V and 1 base at J, with 14 bases between.

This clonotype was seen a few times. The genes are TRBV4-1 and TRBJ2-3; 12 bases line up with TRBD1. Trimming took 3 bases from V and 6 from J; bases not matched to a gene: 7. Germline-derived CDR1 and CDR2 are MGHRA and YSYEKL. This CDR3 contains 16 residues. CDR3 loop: CASSHPGTGGADTQYF. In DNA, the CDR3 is TGCGCCAGCAGCCATCCCGGGACAGGGGGCGCGGATACGCAGTATTTT.

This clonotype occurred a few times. CDR3 loop: CASSPRGESSSTDTQYF. The CDR3 DNA is TGTGCCAGCAGCCCCCGCGGGGAGAGTTCTAGCACAGATACGCAGTATTTT. The chain joins TRBV9 to TRBJ2-3, with a weak D call TRBD2 (6 bases). CDR3 length equals 17 residues. The V end lost 4 bases, the J end lost 0 bases, and 18 bases lay between the germline ends. In germline, CDR1 is SGDLS, CDR2 YYNGEE.

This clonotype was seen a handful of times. The CDR3 region has the DNA TGCAGTGCTGGAACAGGAAGTGAGACCCAGTACTTC. Translating it yields CSAGTGSETQYF. This chain links TRBV20-1 with TRBJ2-5; D perhaps matches TRBD1 (5 bases). Germline assignment: CDR1 DFQATT and CDR2 SNEGSKA (reference sequence). V lost 5 bases to trimming and J lost 5 bases, with 12 bases between them. This CDR3 is 12 amino acids long.

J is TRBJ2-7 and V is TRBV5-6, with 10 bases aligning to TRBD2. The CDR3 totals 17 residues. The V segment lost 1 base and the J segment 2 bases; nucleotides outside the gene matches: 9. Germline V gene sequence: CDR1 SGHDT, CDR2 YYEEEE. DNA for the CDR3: TGTGCCAGCAGCTTGAACCTAGCGGGAGTACTGGCCTACGAGCAGTACTTC. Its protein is CASSLNLAGVLAYEQYF.

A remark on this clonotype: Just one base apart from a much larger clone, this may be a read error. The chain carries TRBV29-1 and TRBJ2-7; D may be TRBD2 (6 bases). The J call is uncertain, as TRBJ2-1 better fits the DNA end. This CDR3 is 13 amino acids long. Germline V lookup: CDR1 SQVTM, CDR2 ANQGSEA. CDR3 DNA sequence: TGCAGCGTTGCCCCTAGCGATATCTACGAGCAGTTCTTC. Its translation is CSVAPSDIYEQFF.

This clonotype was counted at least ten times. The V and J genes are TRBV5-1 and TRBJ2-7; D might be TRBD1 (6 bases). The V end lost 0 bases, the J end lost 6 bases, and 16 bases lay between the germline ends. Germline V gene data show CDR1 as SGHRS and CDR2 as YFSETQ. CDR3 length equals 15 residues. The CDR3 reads CASSLGQGSVSEQYF. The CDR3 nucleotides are TGCGCCAGCAGCTTGGGGCAGGGGAGTGTCAGCGAGCAGTACTTC.

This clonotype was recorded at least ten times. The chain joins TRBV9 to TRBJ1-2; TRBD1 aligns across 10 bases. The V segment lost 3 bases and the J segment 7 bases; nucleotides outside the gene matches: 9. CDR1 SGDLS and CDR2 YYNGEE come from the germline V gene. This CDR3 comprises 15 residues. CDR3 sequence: CASSGRDRGQSGYTF. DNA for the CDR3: TGTGCCAGCAGCGGCCGGGACAGGGGTCAGAGTGGCTACACCTTC.

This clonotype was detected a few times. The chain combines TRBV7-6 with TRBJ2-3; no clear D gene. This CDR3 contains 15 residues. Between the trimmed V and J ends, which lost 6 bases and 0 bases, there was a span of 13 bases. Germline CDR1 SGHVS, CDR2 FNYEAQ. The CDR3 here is CASSGPATSTDTQYF. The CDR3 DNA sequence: TGTGCCAGCAGTGGGCCAGCGACGAGCACAGATACGCAGTATTTT.

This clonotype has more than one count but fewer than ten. CDR3 in DNA: TGTGCCAGCAGCTTCCCCCCATCGATAACCCAGTACTTC. Translation gives CASSFPPSITQYF. The chain carries TRBV5-6 and TRBJ2-5; D ambiguous. V was cut by 2 bases and J by 8 bases, with 13 bases left in between. Germline values: CDR1 SGHDT, CDR2 YYEEEE. This CDR3 has 13 amino acids. Filled out from reference TRBV5-6 and TRBJ2-5, the complete variable domain reads DAGVTQSPTHLIKTRGQQVTLRCSPKSGHDTVSWYQQALGQGPQFIFQYYEEEERQRGNFPDRFSGHQFPNYSSELNVNALLLGDSALYLCASSFPPSITQYFGPGTRLLVL.